This T cell receptor beta chain was sequenced during a study of blood T cells in healthy people across ages. Findings and limits, study-wide: Compared with aged donors, long-lived donors showed fewer expanded clones, suggesting selection.

A second 7 to 11 cycle PCR used barcoded and J-beta primers. Each TCR beta cDNA got a 12-nucleotide random molecular identifier. MiXCR, run by TCRdb on the 5' RACE reads, gives a single entry per CDR3 protein. The sample consists of fewer than 1,200,000 distinct CDR3 sequences, about 23% of them appearing once. In germline, CDR1 is MDHEN, CDR2 SYDVKM. This CDR3 contains 15 residues. Losses at the gene ends were 6 bases for V and 1 base for J; bases not matched to a gene: 4. This clonotype has only a few counts. Its antigen is currently unknown. This sample also belongs to another study, concerning T cells of mothers and their children. As that report states: A few healthy Caucasian mothers and their six children were the donors. About 2.8 million TCR beta reads per child versus over 8 million per mother.

The chain has TRBV28 and TRBJ2-1, with 9 nucleotides matching TRBD2. The sample taken for sequencing was blood. The source is a girl aged 2-10 years in good health. CDR3 residues: CASRSLAGSYNEQFF. The CDR3 DNA reads as TGTGCCAGCAGGTCACTAGCGGGTTCCTACAATGAGCAGTTCTTC.